This T cell receptor beta chain was recovered during a study of blood T cell repertoires in COVID-19. Looking at the study overall: Spain, Italy and the United States supplied samples that represented acute and convalescent COVID-19. In each case, the material was cDNA or gDNA derived from T cells, B-cell-depleted T cells, or PBMCs.

V lost 0 bases, J lost 2 bases, and 4 bases stayed unmatched. The CDR3 has 15 amino acids. Germline CDR1 reads SGHNT; CDR2 reads YYREEE (reference sequence). In the original analysis: Reference gene primer amplification in the assay estimated nucleated cell counts. Profiling relied on immunoSEQ multiplex PCR, and the TCRdb table lists in-frame clones only, not all of them. V, J and clone size were drawn from that table, and D and trimming were deduced from the DNA. The sample carries about 76,000 clones, under 95% recorded once. The V call is TRBV5-4, the J call TRBJ2-7, with TRBD2 matching over 8 bases. This sequence originates from a human donor in a cohort sampled during active COVID-19. Input material: peripheral blood. The CDR3 region has the DNA TGTGCCAGCAGCTTGGACGGGGGGGGAGCCTACGAGCAGTACTTC. Protein: CASSLDGGGAYEQYF.